The present T cell receptor (beta chain) was sequenced within a study of blood T cell repertoires in COVID-19. The overall study: T cells, B-cell-depleted T cells, or PBMCs provided the cDNA or gDNA that served as material.

The CDR3 extends over 14 amino acids. The germline CDR1 and CDR2 sequences are SGHDN and FVKESK. Trimming cost V 4 bases and J 2 bases, with 9 bases left between them. Data came from immunoSEQ multiplex PCR; TCRdb stores just in-frame clones and leaves some out. Seen here are fewer than 250,000 clones, 83% observed once, and the top ten hold less than 3.5%. The source material was peripheral blood. This clonotype was sampled from a man in his fifties with active or convalescent COVID-19. The V call is TRBV14, the J call TRBJ1-3; D unclear. CDR3 residues: CASSPREAGNTIYF. In DNA form, the CDR3 reads TGTGCCAGCAGCCCCCGAGAAGCTGGAAACACCATATATTTT.